The rows below give T cell receptor beta chains drawn from one sample of a study of T cell responses to AZD1222 COVID-19 vaccine. The table came from immunoSEQ multiplex PCR; TCRdb's copy has only in-frame clones and leaves some out. The top ten hold under 8.5% of the sample, which has tens of thousands of clones, about 80% seen once. Here the sequenced sample was peripheral blood, taken 28 days after the second AZD1222 dose. These receptors were taken from an adult who received the AZD1222 COVID-19 vaccine. Each CDR3 is given with its conserved first and last residue. The order of the fields is J gene, V gene, D gene, clone size, CDR3 protein, CDR3 DNA. A D gene is named only where the DNA matches it firmly. Clone size is not always given. Where it is, it says once, few, many or a class for expanded clones.

TRBJ2-5,TRBV18,NA,NA,CASSPNGETQYF,TGTGCCAGCTCACCAAATGGAGAGACCCAGTACTTC
TRBJ1-1,TRBV10-3,NA,NA,CAISEGPGEAEAFF,TGTGCCATCAGTGAGGGACCGGGGGAGGCTGAAGCTTTCTTT
TRBJ2-7,TRBV6-5,TRBD1,NA,CASRGTGTISYEQYF,TGTGCCAGCAGAGGGACAGGAACCATTTCCTACGAGCAGTACTTC
TRBJ1-1,TRBV7-9,NA,NA,CASHSGEQPNTEAFF,TGTGCCAGTCATTCCGGGGAGCAGCCGAACACTGAAGCTTTCTTT
TRBJ2-2,TRBV19,TRBD1,once,CASSMSGGTGELFF,TGTGCCAGTAGTATGTCAGGGGGCACCGGGGAGCTGTTTTTT
TRBJ1-2,TRBV7-9,NA,NA,CASSLAGGNYGYTF,TGTGCCAGCAGCTTAGCCGGGGGAAACTATGGCTACACCTTC
TRBJ1-6,TRBV19,NA,NA,CASSMQVGNSPLHF,TGTGCCAGTAGTATGCAGGTTGGGAATTCACCCCTCCACTTT
TRBJ1-3,TRBV16,NA,NA,CASSLRQSSGNTIYF,TGTGCCAGCAGCCTCCGACAGTCCTCTGGAAACACCATATATTTT
TRBJ1-1,TRBV5-1,NA,NA,CASKSEGTEAFF,TGCGCCAGTAAGTCGGAGGGCACTGAAGCTTTCTTT
TRBJ1-6,TRBV28,NA,few,CATLSTRPHF,TGTGCCACCTTAAGCACGAGGCCCCACTTT
TRBJ2-1,TRBV11-2,TRBD2,NA,CASSLAGDTYNEQFF,TGTGCCAGCAGCCTAGCGGGGGACACGTACAATGAGCAGTTCTTC
TRBJ1-2,TRBV10-3,NA,NA,CAISEWGPTLDRNYGYTF,TGTGCCATCAGTGAGTGGGGGCCGACGTTGGACCGTAACTATGGCTACACCTTC
TRBJ1-2,TRBV11-2,NA,NA,CASSPRAGYGYTF,TGTGCCAGCAGCCCACGAGCCGGGTATGGCTACACCTTC
TRBJ1-6,TRBV20-1,TRBD1,NA,CSASGQGAGNSPLHF,TGCAGTGCTAGTGGACAGGGGGCGGGTAATTCACCCCTCCACTTT
TRBJ2-7,TRBV7-7,NA,NA,CASSLAPGQGHEQYF,TGTGCCAGCAGCTTAGCCCCGGGGCAGGGCCACGAGCAGTACTTC
TRBJ2-2,TRBV6-4,NA,few,CASSVGGNTGELFF,TGTGCCAGCAGTGTAGGGGGGAACACCGGGGAGCTGTTTTTT
TRBJ1-1,TRBV6-5,NA,NA,CASSYWEGRMNTEAFF,TGTGCCAGCAGTTACTGGGAGGGGAGAATGAACACTGAAGCTTTCTTT
TRBJ2-7,TRBV4-3,NA,NA,CASSQDLFRANYEQYF,TGCGCCAGCAGCCAAGATCTCTTCAGGGCGAACTACGAGCAGTACTTC
TRBJ2-3,TRBV6-4,NA,NA,CASSDSRSSGGADTQYF,TGTGCCAGCAGTGACTCGAGATCGTCAGGGGGGGCAGATACGCAGTATTTT
TRBJ1-2,TRBV5-1,NA,once,CASSQTEGPINYGYTF,TGCGCCAGCAGTCAAACCGAGGGGCCGATTAACTATGGCTACACCTTC
TRBJ1-2,TRBV6-2/TRBV6-3,NA,NA,CASSYGGIGYTF,TGTGCCAGCAGTTACGGGGGGATTGGCTACACCTTC
TRBJ2-7,TRBV2,TRBD1,NA,CASSRDSKYEQYF,TGTGCCAGCAGCCGGGACAGTAAATACGAGCAGTACTTC
TRBJ1-1,TRBV7-2,NA,few,CASSLEVQDLEAFF,TGTGCCAGCAGCTTAGAGGTCCAAGACCTTGAAGCTTTCTTT
TRBJ1-3,TRBV6-1,NA,NA,CASSEEGGKSCF,TGTGCCAGCAGTGAAGAGGGAGGCAAGTCGTGTTTT